This T cell receptor (beta chain) was captured in a study of cytomegalovirus exposure and HLA in healthy donors. CDR3 length: 15 residues. CDR1 SEHNR and CDR2 FQNEAQ come from the germline V gene (reference sequence). V lost 0 bases to trimming and J lost 0 bases, with 7 bases between them. A multiplex PCR was run with 60 Vbeta primers and 13 Jbeta primers. Method: immunoSEQ multiplex PCR; TCRdb's copy keeps in-frame clones and lacks some. The table records 200,000 to 300,000 clones, about 83% of them present only once. Samples came from healthy bone marrow donors. The V call is TRBV7-9, the J call TRBJ2-3; TRBD2 is a possible D gene (6 bases). The sequencing input was PBMCs. This receptor was identified in a woman in her thirties or forties in good health and CMV-seropositive. For the CDR3, the DNA is TGTGCCAGCAGCTTAGCGCGGGGTAGCACAGATACGCAGTATTTT. Encoded protein: CASSLARGSTDTQYF. Full variable domain (missing parts from reference TRBV7-9 and TRBJ2-3): DTGVSQNPRHKITKRGQNVTFRCDPISEHNRLYWYRQTLGQGPEFLTYFQNEAQLEKSRLLSDRFSAERPKGSFSTLEIQRTEQGDSAMYLCASSLARGSTDTQYFGPGTRLTVL.